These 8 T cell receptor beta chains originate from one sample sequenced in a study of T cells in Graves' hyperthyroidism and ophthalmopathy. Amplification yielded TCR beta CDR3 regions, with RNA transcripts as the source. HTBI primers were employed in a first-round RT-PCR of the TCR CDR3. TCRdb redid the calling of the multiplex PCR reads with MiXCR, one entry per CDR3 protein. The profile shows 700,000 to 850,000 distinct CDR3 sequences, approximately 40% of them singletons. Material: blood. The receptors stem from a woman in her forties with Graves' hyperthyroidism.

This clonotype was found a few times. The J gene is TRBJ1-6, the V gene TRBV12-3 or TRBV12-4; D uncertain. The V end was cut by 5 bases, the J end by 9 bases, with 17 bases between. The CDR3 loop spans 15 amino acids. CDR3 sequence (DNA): TGTGCCAGCAGTCCTCCCCAGCCAGCCTCTTCACCCCTCCACTTT. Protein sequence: CASSPPQPASSPLHF.

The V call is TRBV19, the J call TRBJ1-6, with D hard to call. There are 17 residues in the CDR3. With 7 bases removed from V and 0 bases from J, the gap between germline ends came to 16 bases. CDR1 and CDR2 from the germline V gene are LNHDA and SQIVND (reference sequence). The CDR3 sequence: CASIQSIGTSYNSPLHF. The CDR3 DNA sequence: TGTGCCAGTATCCAATCTATCGGAACCTCCTATAATTCACCCCTCCACTTT.

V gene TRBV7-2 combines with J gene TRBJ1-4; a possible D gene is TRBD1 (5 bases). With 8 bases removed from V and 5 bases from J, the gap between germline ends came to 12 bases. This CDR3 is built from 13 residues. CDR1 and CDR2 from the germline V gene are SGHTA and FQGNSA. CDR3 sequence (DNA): TGTGCCAGCGAGGGCAGGGAGAATGAAAAACTGTTTTTT. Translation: CASEGRENEKLFF.

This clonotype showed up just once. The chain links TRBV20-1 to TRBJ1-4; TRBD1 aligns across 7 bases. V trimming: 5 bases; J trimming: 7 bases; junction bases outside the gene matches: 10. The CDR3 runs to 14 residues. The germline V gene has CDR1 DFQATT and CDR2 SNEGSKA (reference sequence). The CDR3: CSASSRGQPEKLFF. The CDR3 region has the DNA TGCAGTGCTTCCAGCCGGGGACAGCCTGAAAAACTGTTTTTT.

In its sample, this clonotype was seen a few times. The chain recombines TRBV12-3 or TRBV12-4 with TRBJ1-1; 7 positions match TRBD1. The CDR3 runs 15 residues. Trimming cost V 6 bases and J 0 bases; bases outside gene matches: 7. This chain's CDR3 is CASRSGQELNTEAFF. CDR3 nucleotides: TGTGCCAGCAGATCAGGACAGGAGTTGAACACTGAAGCTTTCTTT.

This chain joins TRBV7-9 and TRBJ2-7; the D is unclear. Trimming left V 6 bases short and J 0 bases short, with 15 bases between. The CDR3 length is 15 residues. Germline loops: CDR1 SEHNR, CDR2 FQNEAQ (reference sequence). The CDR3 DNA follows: TGTGCCAGCAGTACCACGAGGTACCTCTCCTACGAGCAGTACTTC. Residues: CASSTTRYLSYEQYF.

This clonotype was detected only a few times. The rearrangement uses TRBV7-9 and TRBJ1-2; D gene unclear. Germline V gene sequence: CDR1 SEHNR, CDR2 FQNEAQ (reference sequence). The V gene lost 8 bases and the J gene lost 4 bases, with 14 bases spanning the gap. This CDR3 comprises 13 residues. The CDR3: CASSPGSLYGYTF. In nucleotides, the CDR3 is TGTGCCAGCTCACCAGGAAGCCTCTATGGCTACACCTTC.

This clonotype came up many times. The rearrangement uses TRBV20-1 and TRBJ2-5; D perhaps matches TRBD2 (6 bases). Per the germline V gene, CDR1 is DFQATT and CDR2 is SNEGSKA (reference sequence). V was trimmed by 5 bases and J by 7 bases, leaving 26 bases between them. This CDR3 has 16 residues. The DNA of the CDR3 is TGCAGTGCTTCCCCACCCGTCTTGGGGCAGGGAGGGACCCAGTACTTC. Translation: CSASPPVLGQGGTQYF.